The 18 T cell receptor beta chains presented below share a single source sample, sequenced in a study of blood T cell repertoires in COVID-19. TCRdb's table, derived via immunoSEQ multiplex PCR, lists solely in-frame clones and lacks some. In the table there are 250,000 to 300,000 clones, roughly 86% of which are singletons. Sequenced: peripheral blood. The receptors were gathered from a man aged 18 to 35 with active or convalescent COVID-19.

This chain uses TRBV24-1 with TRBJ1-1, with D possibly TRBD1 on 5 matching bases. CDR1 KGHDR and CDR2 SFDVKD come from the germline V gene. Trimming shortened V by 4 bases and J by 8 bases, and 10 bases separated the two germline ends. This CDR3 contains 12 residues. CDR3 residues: CATSESGTEAFF. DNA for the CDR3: TGTGCCACCAGTGAGAGCGGGACGGAAGCTTTCTTT.

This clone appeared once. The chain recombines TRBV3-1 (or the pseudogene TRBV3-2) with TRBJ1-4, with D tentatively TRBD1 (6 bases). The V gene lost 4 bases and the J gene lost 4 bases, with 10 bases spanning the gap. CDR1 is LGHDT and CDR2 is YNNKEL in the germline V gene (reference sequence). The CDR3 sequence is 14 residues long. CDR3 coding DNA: TGTGCCAGCAGCCCGGGACACAGTAATGAAAAACTGTTTTTT. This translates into CASSPGHSNEKLFF.

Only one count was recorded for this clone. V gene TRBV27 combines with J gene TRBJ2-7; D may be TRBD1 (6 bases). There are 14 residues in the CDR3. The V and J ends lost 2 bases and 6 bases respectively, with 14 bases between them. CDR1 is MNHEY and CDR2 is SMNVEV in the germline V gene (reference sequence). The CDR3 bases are TGTGCCAGCAGTTTAGGGTACAGGGTCCCCGAGCAGTACTTC. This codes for CASSLGYRVPEQYF.

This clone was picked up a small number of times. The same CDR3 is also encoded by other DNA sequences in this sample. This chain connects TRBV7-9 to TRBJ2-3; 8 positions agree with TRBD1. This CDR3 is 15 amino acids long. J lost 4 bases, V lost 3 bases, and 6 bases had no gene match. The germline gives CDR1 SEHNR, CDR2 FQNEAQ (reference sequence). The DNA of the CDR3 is TGTGCCAGCAGCTTCGGACAGGGAGACGCAGATACGCAGTATTTT. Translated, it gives CASSFGQGDADTQYF.

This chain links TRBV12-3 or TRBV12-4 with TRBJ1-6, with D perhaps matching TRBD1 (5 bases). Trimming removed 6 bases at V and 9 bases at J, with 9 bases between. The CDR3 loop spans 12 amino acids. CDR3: CASSQDISPLHF. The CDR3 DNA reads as TGTGCCAGCAGCCAGGACATTTCACCCCTCCACTTT.

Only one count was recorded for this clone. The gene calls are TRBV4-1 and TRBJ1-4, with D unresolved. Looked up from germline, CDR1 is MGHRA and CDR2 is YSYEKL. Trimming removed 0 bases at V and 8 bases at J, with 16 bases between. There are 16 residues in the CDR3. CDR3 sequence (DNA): TGCGCCAGCAGCCAAGATCTATATGGGTTCGGGGAAAAACTGTTTTTT. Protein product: CASSQDLYGFGEKLFF.

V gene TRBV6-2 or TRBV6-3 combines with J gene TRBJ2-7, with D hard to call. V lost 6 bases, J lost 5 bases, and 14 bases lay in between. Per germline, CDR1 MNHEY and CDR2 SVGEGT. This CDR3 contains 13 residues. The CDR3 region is CASSLRRPHEQYF. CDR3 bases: TGTGCCAGCAGCTTGAGGAGACCCCACGAGCAGTACTTC.

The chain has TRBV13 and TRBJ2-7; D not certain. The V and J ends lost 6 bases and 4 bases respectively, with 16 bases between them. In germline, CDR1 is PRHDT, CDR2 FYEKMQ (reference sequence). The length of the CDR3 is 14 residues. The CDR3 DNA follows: TGTGCCAGCAGACAAACAGCAAAGAAATACGAGCAGTACTTC. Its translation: CASRQTAKKYEQYF.

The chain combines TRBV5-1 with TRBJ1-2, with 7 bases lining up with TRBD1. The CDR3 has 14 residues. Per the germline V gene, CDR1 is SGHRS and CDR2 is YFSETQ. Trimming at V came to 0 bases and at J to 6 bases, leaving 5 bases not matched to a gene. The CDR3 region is CASSLAGQDDGYTF. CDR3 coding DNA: TGCGCCAGCAGCTTGGCAGGACAGGATGATGGCTACACCTTC.

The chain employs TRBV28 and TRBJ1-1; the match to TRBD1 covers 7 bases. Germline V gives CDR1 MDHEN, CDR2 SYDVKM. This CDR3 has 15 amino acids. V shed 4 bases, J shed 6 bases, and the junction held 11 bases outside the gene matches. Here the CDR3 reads CASSYPTGMYPEAFF. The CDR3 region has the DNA TGTGCCAGCAGTTACCCGACAGGGATGTACCCTGAAGCTTTCTTT.

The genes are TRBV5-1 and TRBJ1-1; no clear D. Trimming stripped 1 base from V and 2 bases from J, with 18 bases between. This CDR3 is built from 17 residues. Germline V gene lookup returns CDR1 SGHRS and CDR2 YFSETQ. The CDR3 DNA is TGCGCCAGCAGCTTGCCCAGGTACCAAGCTTTCAACACTGAAGCTTTCTTT. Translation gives CASSLPRYQAFNTEAFF.

CDR3 sequence: CASSYSTGRTSPLHF. CDR3 DNA: TGTGCCAGCAGTTACTCGACAGGGAGAACTTCACCCCTCCACTTT. V is TRBV6-5 and J is TRBJ1-6; 7 bases agree with TRBD1. With V trimmed by 0 bases and J by 9 bases, 5 bases remained unmatched. CDR3 length: 15 residues. Germline-derived CDR1 and CDR2 are MNHEY and SVGAGI.

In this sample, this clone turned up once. In DNA, the CDR3 is TGTGCCAGCAGCTTAGCGCTTGCCAGGGGGCACGAGCAGTACTTC. It encodes CASSLALARGHEQYF. The chain is built from TRBV7-2 and TRBJ2-7; 8 nucleotides align to TRBD1. V dropped 0 bases and J dropped 5; count of bases not matched to a gene: 6. Germline CDR1 is SGHTA and CDR2 is FQGNSA. CDR3 length equals 15 residues. Using reference TRBV7-2 and TRBJ2-7 for the parts outside the CDR3, the full variable domain is GAGVSQSPSNKVTEKGKDVELRCDPISGHTALYWYRQSLGQGLEFLIYFQGNSAPDKSGLPSDRFSAERTGGSVSTLTIQRTQQEDSAVYLCASSLALARGHEQYFGPGTRLTVT.

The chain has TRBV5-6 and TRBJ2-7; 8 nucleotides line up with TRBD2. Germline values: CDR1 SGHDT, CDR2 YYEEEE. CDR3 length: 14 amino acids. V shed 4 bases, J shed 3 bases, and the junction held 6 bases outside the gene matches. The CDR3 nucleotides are TGTGCCAGCAGCGGGTGGACTAGCCTCTACGAGCAGTACTTC. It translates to CASSGWTSLYEQYF.

CDR3: CASSYNKETQYF. CDR3 bases: TGTGCCAGCAGCTACAATAAAGAGACCCAGTACTTC. The chain recombines TRBV5-4 with TRBJ2-5; D is unresolved. The CDR3 length is 12 residues. Germline V gene lookup returns CDR1 SGHNT and CDR2 YYREEE (reference sequence). V lost 3 bases and J lost 3, with 6 bases in between.

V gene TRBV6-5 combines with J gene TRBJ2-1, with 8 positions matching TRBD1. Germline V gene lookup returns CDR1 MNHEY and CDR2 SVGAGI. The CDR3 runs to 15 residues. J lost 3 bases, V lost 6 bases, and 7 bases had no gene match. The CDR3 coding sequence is TGTGCCAGCAGGGACCGGGACAGGAGCTACAATGAGCAGTTCTTC. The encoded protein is CASRDRDRSYNEQFF.

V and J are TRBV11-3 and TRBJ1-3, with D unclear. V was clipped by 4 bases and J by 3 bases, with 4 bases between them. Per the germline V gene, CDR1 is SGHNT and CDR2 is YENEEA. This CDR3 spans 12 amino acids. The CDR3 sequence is CASSSIGNTIYF. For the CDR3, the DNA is TGTGCCAGCAGCTCAATTGGAAACACCATATATTTT.

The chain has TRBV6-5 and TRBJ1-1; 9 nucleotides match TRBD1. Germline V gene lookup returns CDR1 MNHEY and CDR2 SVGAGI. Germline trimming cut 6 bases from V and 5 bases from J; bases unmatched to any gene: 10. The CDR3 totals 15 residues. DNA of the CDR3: TGTGCCAGCAGGGGGCGAGGACAGGGGAGTACTGAAGCTTTCTTT. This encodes CASRGRGQGSTEAFF.